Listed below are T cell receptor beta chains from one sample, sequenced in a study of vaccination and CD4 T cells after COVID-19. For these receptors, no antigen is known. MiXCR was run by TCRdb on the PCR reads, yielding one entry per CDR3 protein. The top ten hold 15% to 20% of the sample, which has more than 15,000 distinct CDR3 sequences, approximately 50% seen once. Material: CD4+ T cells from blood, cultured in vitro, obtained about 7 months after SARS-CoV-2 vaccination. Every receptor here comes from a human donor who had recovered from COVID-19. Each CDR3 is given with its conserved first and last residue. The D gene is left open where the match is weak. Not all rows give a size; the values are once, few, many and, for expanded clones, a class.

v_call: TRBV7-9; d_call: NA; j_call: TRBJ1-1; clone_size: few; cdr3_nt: TGTGCCAGCAGCTCACCTGGGGAGGGCACTGAAGCTTTCTTT; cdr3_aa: CASSSPGEGTEAFF
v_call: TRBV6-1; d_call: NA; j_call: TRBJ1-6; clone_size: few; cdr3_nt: TGTGCCAGCAGTGAAGTAATGGGGCTGGTTGATTCACCCCTCCACTTT; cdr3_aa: CASSEVMGLVDSPLHF
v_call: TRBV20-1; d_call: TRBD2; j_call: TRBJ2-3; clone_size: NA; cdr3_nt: TGCAGTGCTAGACTTGCGGGAGGGGATACGCAGTATTTT; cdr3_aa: CSARLAGGDTQYF
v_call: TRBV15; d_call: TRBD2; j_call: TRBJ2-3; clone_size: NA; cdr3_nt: TGTGCCACCAGCAGAGAGGGATATCGAGCGGGGGGGCTAATAGATACGCAGTATTTT; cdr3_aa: CATSREGYRAGGLIDTQYF
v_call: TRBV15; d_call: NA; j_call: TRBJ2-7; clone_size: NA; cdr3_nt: TGTGCCACCAGCAGAGATCGTGGCGAGCAGTACTTC; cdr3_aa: CATSRDRGEQYF
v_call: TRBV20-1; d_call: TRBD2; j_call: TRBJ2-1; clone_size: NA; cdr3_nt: TGCAGTGCTTTTACTAGCGGCTCCTACAATGGGCAGTTCTTC; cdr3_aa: CSAFTSGSYNGQFF
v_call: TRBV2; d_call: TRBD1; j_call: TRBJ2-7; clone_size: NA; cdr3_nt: TGTGCCAGCAGCCCCAAGACAGGGGTTGGGGAGCAGTACTTC; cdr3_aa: CASSPKTGVGEQYF
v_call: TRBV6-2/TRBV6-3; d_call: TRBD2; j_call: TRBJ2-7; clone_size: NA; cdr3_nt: TGTGCCCCCAGGGCCCCCGGGGGGGATCGGAACGAGCAGTACTTC; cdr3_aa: CAPRAPGGDRNEQYF
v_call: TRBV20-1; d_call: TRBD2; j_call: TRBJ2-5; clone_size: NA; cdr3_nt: TGCAGTGCTAGAGGGAGTAGGGGAGGGATGCAAGAGACCCAGTACTTC; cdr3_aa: CSARGSRGGMQETQYF
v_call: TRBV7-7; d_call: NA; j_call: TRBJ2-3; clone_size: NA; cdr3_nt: TGTGCTAGCAGCTTCGGGAATAGCGTCACAGATACGCAGTATTTT; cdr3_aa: CASSFGNSVTDTQYF
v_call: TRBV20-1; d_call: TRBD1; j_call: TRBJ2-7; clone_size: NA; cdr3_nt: TGCAGTGCTAGTATTCGGACAGGTACATACGAGCAGTACTTC; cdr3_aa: CSASIRTGTYEQYF
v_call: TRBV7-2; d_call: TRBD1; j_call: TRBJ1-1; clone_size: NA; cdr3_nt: TGTGCCAGCAGCCTCAGGACAGGGATGGAAGCTTTCTTT; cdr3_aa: CASSLRTGMEAFF
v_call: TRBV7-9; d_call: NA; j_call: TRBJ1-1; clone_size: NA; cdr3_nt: TGTGCCAGCAGTTCACGAGCGGACGGCCCTGAAGCTTTCTTT; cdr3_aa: CASSSRADGPEAFF
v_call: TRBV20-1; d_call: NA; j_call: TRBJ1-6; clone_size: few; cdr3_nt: TGCAGTGCTAGTAAAGGGCTACCCCATAATTCACCCCTCCACTTT; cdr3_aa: CSASKGLPHNSPLHF
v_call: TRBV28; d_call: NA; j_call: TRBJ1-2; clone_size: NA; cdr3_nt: TGTGCCAGCAGCTTAACAGGGAGTGGTGGCTACACCTTC; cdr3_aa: CASSLTGSGGYTF
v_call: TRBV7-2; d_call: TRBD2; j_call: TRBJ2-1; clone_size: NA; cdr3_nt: TGTGCCAGCAGCCCCTGGACTAGAAAGAGCGATGAGCAGTTCTTC; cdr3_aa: CASSPWTRKSDEQFF
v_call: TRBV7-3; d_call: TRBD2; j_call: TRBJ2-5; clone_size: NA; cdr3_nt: TGTGCCAGCAGTCGCGGGGGTTCCCAAGAGACCCAGTACTTC; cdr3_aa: CASSRGGSQETQYF
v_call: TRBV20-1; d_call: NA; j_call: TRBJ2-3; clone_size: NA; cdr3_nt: TGCAGTGCTAGACATTCTAGCACGGATACGCAGTATTTT; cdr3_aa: CSARHSSTDTQYF
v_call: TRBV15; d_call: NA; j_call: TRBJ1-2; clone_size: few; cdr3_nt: TGTGCCACCAGCAGAGATAGAATGGGTTTTGGCTATGGCTACACCTTC; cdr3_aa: CATSRDRMGFGYGYTF
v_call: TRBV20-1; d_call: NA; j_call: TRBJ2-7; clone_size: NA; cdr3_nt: TGCAGTGGGACAACAGACTCCTACGAGCAGTACTTC; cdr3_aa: CSGTTDSYEQYF
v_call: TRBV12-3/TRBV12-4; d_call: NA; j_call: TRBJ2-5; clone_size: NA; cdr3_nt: TGTGCCAGCAGTTTACGTCTGGAGACCCAGTACTTC; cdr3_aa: CASSLRLETQYF
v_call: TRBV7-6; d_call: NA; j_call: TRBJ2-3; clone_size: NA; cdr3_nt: TGTGCCAGCAGCTTCGGACTCGGACAGTATACGCAGTATTTT; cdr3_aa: CASSFGLGQYTQYF
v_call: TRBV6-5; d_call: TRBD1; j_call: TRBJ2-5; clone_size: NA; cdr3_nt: TGTGCCAGCAGTTACGGGACAGGCGGAGAGACCCAGTACTTC; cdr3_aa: CASSYGTGGETQYF
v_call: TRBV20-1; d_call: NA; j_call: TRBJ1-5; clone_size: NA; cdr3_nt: TGCAGTGCTAGACAGGCAAGCAATCAGCCCCAGCATTTT; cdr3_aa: CSARQASNQPQHF
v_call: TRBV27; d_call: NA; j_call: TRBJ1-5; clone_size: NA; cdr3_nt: TGTGCCAGCAAAGGGAGTCGAAATCAGCCCCAGCATTTT; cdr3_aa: CASKGSRNQPQHF
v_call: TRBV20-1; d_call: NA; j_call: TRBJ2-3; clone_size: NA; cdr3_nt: TGCAGTGCTAGAGATGTCCCAGGGGTGGATACGCAGTATTTT; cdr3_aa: CSARDVPGVDTQYF
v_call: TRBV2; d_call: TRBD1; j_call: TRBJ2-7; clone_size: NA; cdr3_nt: TGTGCCAGCAGACTGACACGAACAGGGGCCTACGAGCAGTACTTC; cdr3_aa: CASRLTRTGAYEQYF
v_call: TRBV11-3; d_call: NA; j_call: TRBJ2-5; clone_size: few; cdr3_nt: TGTGCCAGCAGCTTAAGGGGGGGGGAGACCCAGTACTTC; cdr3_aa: CASSLRGGETQYF
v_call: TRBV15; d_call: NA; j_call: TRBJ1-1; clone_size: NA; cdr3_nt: TGTGCCACCTTGATGGGCCCAGGGAGGACTGAAGCTTTCTTT; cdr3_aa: CATLMGPGRTEAFF
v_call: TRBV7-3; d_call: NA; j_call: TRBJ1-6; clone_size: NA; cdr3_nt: TGTGCCAGCAGCGCGGACAGAACTTCACCCCTCCACTTT; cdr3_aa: CASSADRTSPLHF
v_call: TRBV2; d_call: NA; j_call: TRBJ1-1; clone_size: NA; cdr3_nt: TGTGCCAGCAGTGAGGGAGCGGGCACTGAAGCTTTCTTT; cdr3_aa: CASSEGAGTEAFF
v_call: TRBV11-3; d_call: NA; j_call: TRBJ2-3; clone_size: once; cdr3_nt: TGTGCCAGCAGCCCGCAAAGAGCGACAGATACGCAGTATTTT; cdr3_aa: CASSPQRATDTQYF
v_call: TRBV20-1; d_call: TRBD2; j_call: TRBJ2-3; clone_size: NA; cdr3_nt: TGCAGTGCAACTAGCGGGTTCACAGATACGCAGTATTTT; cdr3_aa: CSATSGFTDTQYF
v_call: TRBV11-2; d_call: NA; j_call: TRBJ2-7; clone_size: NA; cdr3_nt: TGTGCCAGCAGCTTAGTCCTGGACAACTCCTACGAGCAGTACTTC; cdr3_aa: CASSLVLDNSYEQYF
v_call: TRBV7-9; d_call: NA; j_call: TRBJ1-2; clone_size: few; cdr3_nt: TGTGCCAGCAGCGATCGGGGGCGAGACTATGGCTACACCTTC; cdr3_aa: CASSDRGRDYGYTF
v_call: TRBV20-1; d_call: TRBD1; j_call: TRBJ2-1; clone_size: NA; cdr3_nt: TGCAGTGCTAGAGACCCGGACAGGGGGAAAAATGAGCAGTTCTTC; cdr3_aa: CSARDPDRGKNEQFF
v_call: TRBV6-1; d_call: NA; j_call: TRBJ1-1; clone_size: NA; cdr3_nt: TGTGCCAGCAGTGTGCAGGGTCGGGGGACTGAAGCTTTCTTT; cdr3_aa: CASSVQGRGTEAFF
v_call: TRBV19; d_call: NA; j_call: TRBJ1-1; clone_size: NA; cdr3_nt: TGTGCCAGTACCGCCCAGGGTCCTGAGCGAGCTTTCTTT; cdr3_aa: CASTAQGPERAFF
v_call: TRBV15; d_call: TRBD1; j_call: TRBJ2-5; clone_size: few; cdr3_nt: TGTGCCACCAGCAGAGATCTTAAGGGGGCAGGGGAGACCCAGTACTTC; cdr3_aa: CATSRDLKGAGETQYF
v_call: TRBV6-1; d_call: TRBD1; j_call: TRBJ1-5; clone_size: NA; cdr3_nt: TGTGCCAGCAGCACCGGCGCAGGGGGTGGGCAGCCCCAGCATTTT; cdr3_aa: CASSTGAGGGQPQHF
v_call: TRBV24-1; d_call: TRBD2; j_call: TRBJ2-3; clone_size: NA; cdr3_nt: TGTGCCACCAGTGCCGCCCTTGGTAGCGGGATTCAGTATTTT; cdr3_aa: CATSAALGSGIQYF